Listed below are T cell receptor beta chains from one sample, sequenced in a study of monozygotic twins with inflammatory bowel disease. TCRdb reprocessed the 5' RACE reads; each CDR3 protein has one entry and no DNA is given. This sample's table has approximately 160,000 distinct CDR3 sequences. The specimen was blood. The receptor set was obtained from a human donor with ulcerative colitis or Crohn's disease, or a healthy co-twin of an affected twin (not recorded which). The CDR3 runs from the conserved cysteine through the conserved F or W.

V gene	J gene	CDR3 protein
TRBV9	TRBJ1-2	CASSVEDSRPYGYTF
TRBV14	TRBJ2-1	CATSGRVYNEQFF
TRBV30	TRBJ1-2	CAWSDRDYGYTF
TRBV6-5	TRBJ1-1	CASLRIVGTEAFF
TRBV20-1	TRBJ2-7	CSAHSSGVPHEQYF
TRBV24-1	TRBJ2-3	CATSDRRPSTDTQYF
TRBV13	TRBJ2-3	CASSLRAADTQYF
TRBV20-1	TRBJ1-2	CSPGLNYGYTF
TRBV7-2	TRBJ2-7	CASSPARRQGRGEQYF
TRBV7-3	TRBJ1-2	CASDVSYGYTF
TRBV28	TRBJ2-4	CASSLVGMRENIQYF
TRBV20-1	TRBJ2-1	CSARADSYNEQFF
TRBV4-2	TRBJ1-1	CASSQEQTNTEAFF